A selection of T cell receptor beta chains follows, all from one sample in a study of T-cell reconstitution after alpha-beta-depleted transplantation in children. Using its own MiXCR run on the PCR reads, TCRdb lists one record per CDR3 protein. This sample has 90,000 to 130,000 distinct CDR3 sequences, with about 6.4% found just once. This sample comprised PBMCs, mostly from graft donor cells, obtained 360 days after TCRalphabeta/CD19-depleted stem cell transplant. The receptors were gathered from a male patient aged 2 to 10 who had a stem cell transplant for acute lymphoblastic leukemia, so the T cells may come from the graft donor. Both conserved end residues are part of each CDR3. Each record gives: V gene, CDR3 protein.

V gene: TRBV9
CDR3 protein: CASSVAGFTSNQPQHF

V gene: TRBV7-9
CDR3 protein: CATFWRGDQETQYF

V gene: TRBV5-5
CDR3 protein: CASSFQVTDTQYF

V gene: TRBV7-9
CDR3 protein: CASTRTNEKLFF

V gene: TRBV3-1
CDR3 protein: CASSQELAVYEQYF

V gene: TRBV29-1
CDR3 protein: CSVEDPAGYTF

V gene: TRBV12-3/TRBV12-4
CDR3 protein: CASSELPRTSKWEQYF

V gene: TRBV4-3
CDR3 protein: CASSQGAGGGLPKNIQYF

V gene: TRBV7-9
CDR3 protein: CASSLARFTDTQYF

V gene: TRBV28
CDR3 protein: CASSLRLAVPSSYEQYF

V gene: TRBV4-3
CDR3 protein: CASSPGLADTDTQYF

V gene: TRBV2
CDR3 protein: CASNAANTEAFF

V gene: TRBV20-1
CDR3 protein: CSARVRNTIYF

V gene: TRBV29-1
CDR3 protein: CSALQEVPSGANVLIF

V gene: TRBV7-9
CDR3 protein: CASSLGPSGQYEQYF

V gene: TRBV7-8
CDR3 protein: CASSLDPGHNEQFF

V gene: TRBV12-3/TRBV12-4
CDR3 protein: CASSQKGNQPQHF

V gene: TRBV4-3
CDR3 protein: CASSQDPHSQETQYF

V gene: TRBV12-3/TRBV12-4
CDR3 protein: CASSTSGIYEQYF

V gene: TRBV19
CDR3 protein: CASSISGRKNEKLFF